This TCR beta chain is from a study of blood T cell repertoires in COVID-19. Turning to the study itself: The samples span acute and convalescent COVID-19 from the United States, Italy and Spain. PBMCs, B-cell-depleted T cells, or T cells were the source of the cDNA or gDNA that made up the material.

Original processing notes: Scientists estimated how many nucleated cells there were by amplifying reference gene primers. Profiled with immunoSEQ multiplex PCR; TCRdb holds only in-frame clones, not every one. V and J calls and clone size come straight from that table; D and trimming were deduced from the DNA. The sample holds about 310,000 clones; 75% to 90% are singletons and the top ten take 2% to 3%. V was pared by 4 bases and J by 4 bases, with 13 bases of the junction left unmatched. Germline V gene data show CDR1 as SQVTM and CDR2 as ANQGSEA. This CDR3 comprises 16 residues. The receptor was isolated from a young man with active or convalescent COVID-19. The rearrangement links TRBV29-1 to TRBJ2-1, with 7 bases matching TRBD2. The specimen sequenced was peripheral blood. CDR3 loop: CSVAMGLADPYNEQFF. In DNA, the CDR3 is TGCAGCGTTGCGATGGGGCTAGCGGACCCGTACAATGAGCAGTTCTTC.